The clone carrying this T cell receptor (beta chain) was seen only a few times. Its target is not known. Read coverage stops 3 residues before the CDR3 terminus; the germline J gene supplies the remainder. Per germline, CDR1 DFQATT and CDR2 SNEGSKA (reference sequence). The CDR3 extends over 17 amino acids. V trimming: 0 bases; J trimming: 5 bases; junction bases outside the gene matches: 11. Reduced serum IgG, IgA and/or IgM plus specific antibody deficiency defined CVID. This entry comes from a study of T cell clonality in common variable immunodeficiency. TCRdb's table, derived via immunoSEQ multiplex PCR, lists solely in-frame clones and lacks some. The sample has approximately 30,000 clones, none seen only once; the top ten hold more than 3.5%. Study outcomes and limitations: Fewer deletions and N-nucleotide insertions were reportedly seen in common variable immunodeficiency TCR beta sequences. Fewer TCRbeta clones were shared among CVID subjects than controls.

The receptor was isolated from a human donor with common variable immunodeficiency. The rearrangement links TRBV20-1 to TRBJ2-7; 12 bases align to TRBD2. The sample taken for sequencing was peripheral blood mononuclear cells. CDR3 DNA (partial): TGCAGTGCTAGAGACCCCTCTAGCGGGAGGGCCCTCAACGAG. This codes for CSARDPSSGRALNE. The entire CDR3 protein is CSARDPSSGRALNEQYF.